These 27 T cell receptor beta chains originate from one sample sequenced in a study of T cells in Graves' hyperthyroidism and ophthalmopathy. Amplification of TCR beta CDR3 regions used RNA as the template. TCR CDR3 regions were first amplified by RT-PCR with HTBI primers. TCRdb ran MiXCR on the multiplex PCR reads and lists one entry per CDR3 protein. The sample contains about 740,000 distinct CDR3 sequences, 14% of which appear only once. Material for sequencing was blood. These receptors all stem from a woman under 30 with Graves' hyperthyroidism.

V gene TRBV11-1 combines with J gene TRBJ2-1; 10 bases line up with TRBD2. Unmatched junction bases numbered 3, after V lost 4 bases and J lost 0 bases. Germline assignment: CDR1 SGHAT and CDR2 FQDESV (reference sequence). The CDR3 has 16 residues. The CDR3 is CASSSQRGGSYNEQFF. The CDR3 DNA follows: TGTGCCAGCAGCTCCCAGCGGGGGGGCTCCTACAATGAGCAGTTCTTC.

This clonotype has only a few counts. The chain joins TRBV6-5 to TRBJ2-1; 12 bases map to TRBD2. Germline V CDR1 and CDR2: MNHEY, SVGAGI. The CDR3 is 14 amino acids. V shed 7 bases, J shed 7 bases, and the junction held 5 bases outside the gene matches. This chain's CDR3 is CASIMTSGSNEQFF. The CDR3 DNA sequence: TGTGCCAGCATTATGACTAGCGGGAGTAATGAGCAGTTCTTC.

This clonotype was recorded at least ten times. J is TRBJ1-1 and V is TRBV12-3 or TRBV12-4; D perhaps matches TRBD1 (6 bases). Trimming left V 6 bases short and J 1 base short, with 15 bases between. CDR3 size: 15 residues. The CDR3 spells CASRRGGGPNTEAFF. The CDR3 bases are TGTGCCAGCAGGCGAGGGGGGGGGCCGAACACTGAAGCTTTCTTT.

The CDR3 reads CASSVISGSYEQYF. CDR3 DNA: TGTGCCAGCAGCGTAATTAGCGGGTCTTACGAGCAGTACTTC. The chain carries TRBV6-1 and TRBJ2-7, with TRBD2 matching over 7 bases. The CDR3 sequence is 14 residues long. The trim removed 6 bases at V and 4 bases at J, leaving 9 bases unmatched. Germline V gene sequence: CDR1 MNHNS, CDR2 SASEGT.

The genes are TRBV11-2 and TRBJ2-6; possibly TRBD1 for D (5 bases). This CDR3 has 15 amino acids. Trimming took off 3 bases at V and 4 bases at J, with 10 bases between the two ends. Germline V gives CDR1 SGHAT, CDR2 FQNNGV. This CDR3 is CASSFPGWGANVLTF. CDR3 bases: TGTGCCAGCAGCTTCCCAGGGTGGGGGGCCAACGTCCTGACTTTC.

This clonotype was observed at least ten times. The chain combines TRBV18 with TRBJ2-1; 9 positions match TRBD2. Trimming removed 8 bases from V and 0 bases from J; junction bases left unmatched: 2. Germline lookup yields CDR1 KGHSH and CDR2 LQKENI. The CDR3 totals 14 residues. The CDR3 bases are TGTGCCAGCGCGGGGGGGGCCTCCTACAATGAGCAGTTCTTC. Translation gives CASAGGASYNEQFF.

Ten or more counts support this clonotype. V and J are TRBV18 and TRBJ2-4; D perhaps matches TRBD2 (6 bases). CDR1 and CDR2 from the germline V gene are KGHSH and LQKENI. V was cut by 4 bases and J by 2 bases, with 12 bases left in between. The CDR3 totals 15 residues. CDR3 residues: CASSRRGGTKNIQYF. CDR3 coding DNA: TGTGCCAGCTCACGTCGTGGAGGGACCAAAAACATTCAGTACTTC.

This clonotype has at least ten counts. The CDR3 sequence is CASSPGTGSGYTF. CDR3 coding DNA: TGTGCCAGCAGCCCGGGGACAGGGTCCGGCTACACCTTC. The chain carries TRBV7-3 and TRBJ1-2, with 9 bases identical to TRBD1. The trim removed 5 bases at V and 8 bases at J, leaving 6 bases unmatched. In germline, CDR1 is SGHTA, CDR2 FQGTGA. The CDR3 is made up of 13 amino acids.

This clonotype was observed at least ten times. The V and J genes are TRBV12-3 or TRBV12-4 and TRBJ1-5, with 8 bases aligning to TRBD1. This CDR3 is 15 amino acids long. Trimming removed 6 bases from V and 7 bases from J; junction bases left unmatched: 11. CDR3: CASSRGQGWEQPQHF. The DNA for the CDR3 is TGTGCCAGCAGCCGTGGACAGGGTTGGGAACAGCCCCAGCATTTT.

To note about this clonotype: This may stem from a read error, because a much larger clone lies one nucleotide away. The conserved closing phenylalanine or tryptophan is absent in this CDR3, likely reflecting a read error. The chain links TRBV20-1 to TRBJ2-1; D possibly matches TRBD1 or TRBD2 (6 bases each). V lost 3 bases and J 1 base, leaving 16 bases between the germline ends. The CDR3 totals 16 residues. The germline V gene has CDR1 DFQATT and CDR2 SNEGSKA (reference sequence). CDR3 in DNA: TGCAGTGCTAGTGGGGACCGGGGGCTATCCTACAATGAGCAGTTCCTC. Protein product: CSASGDRGLSYNEQFL.

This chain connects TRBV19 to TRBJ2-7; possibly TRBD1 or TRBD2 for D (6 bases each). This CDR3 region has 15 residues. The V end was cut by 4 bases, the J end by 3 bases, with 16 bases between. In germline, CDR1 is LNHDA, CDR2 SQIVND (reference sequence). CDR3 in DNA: TGTGCCAGTAGTACGACAGGCCCCGGGGGCTACGAGCAGTACTTC. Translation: CASSTTGPGGYEQYF.

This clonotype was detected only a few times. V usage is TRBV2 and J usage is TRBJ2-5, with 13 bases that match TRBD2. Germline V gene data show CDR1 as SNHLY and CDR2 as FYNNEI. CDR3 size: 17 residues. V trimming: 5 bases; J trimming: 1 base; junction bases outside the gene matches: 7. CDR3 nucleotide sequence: TGTGCCAGCAGTAACCCACTAGCGGGAGGGCTCCAAGAGACCCAGTACTTC. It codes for CASSNPLAGGLQETQYF.

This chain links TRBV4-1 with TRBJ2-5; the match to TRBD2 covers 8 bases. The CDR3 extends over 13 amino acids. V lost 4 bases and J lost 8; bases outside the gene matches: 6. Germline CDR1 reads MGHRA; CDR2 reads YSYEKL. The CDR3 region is CASSLRAGGTQYF. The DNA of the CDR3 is TGCGCCAGCAGCCTCCGGGCGGGAGGAACCCAGTACTTC.

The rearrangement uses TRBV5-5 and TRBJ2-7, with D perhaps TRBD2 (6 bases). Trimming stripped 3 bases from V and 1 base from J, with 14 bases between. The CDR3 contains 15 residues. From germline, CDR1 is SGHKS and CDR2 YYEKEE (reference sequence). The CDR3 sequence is CASSYRAGLSYEQYF. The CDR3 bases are TGTGCCAGCAGCTACAGAGCGGGTCTGTCCTACGAGCAGTACTTC.

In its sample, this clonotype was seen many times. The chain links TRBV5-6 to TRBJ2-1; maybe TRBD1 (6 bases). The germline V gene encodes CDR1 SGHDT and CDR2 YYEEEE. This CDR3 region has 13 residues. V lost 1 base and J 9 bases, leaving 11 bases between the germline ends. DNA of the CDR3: TGTGCCAGCAGCTTGCCCGGGACATCTGAGCAGTTCTTC. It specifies CASSLPGTSEQFF.

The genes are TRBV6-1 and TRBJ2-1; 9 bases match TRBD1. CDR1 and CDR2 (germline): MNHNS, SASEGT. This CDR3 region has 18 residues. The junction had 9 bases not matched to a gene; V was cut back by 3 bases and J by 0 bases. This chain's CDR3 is CASSEAGQGEGSYNEQFF. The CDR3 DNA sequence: TGTGCCAGCAGTGAGGCGGGACAGGGAGAGGGCTCCTACAATGAGCAGTTCTTC.

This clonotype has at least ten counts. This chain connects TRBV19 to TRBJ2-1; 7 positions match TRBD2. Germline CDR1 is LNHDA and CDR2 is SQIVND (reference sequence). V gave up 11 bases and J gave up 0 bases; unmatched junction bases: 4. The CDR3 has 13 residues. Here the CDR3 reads CASSGSSYNEQFF. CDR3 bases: TGTGCCTCTAGCGGCAGCTCCTACAATGAGCAGTTCTTC.

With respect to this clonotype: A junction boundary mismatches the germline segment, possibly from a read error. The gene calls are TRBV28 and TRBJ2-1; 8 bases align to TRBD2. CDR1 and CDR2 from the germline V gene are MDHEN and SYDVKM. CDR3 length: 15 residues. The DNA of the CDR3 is TGTGCCAGCGGTTTAACGGGAGGGGACTACAATGAGCAGTTCTTC. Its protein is CASGLTGGDYNEQFF.

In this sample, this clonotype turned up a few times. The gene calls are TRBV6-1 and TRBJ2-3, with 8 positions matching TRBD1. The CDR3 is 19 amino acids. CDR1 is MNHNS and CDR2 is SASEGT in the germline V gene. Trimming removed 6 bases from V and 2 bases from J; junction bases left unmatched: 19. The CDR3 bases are TGTGCCAGCAGCATGACAGGGGTTGGAGTCGGGGCGACCACAGATACGCAGTATTTT. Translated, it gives CASSMTGVGVGATTDTQYF.

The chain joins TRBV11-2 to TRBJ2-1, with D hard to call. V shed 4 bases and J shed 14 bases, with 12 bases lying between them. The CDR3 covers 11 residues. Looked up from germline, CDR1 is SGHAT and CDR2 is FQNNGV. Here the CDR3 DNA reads TGTGCCAGCAGCTCCCGGGTCCCCGAGTTCTTC. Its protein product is CASSSRVPEFF.

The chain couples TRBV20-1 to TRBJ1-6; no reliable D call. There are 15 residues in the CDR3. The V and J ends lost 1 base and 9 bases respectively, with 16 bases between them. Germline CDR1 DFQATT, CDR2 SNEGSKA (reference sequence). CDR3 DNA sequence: TGCAGTGCTAGAGCCTCGACCCGAGTGGGTTCACCCCTCCACTTT. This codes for CSARASTRVGSPLHF.

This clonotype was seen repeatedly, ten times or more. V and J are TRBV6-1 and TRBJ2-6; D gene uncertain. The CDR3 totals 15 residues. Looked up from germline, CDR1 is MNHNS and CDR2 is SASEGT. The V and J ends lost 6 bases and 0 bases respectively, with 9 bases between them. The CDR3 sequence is CASRPQNSGANVLTF. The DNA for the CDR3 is TGTGCCAGCAGACCACAGAACTCTGGGGCCAACGTCCTGACTTTC.

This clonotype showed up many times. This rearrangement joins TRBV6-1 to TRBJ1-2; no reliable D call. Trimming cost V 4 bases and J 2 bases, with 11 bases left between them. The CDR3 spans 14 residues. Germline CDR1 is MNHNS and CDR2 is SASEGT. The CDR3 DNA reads TGTGCCAGCAGTGGGACGGGCCGGAACTATGGCTACACCTTC. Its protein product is CASSGTGRNYGYTF.

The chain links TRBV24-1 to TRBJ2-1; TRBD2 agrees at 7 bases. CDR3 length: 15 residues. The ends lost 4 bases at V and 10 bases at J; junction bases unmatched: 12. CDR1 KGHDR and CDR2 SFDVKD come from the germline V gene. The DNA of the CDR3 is TGTGCCACCAGTGAATCTCCTTGGCAGGGAGGGGAGCAGTTCTTC. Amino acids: CATSESPWQGGEQFF.

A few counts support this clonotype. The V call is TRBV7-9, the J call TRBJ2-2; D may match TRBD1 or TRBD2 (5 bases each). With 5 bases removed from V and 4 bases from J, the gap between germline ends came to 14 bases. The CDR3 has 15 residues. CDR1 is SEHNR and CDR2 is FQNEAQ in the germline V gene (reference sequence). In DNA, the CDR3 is TGTGCCAGCAGCGAATTCGGGGCCTCCACCGGGGAGCTGTTTTTT. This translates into CASSEFGASTGELFF.

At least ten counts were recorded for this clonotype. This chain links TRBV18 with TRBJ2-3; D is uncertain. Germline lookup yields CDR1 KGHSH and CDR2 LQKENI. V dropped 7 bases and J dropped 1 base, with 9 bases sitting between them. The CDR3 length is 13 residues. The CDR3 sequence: CASFLTGTDTQYF. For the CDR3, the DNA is TGTGCCAGCTTCCTCACGGGCACAGATACGCAGTATTTT.

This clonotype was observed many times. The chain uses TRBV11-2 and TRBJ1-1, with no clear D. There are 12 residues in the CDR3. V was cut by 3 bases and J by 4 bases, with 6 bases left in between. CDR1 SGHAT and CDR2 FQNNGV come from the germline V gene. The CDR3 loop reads CASSLLRTEAFF. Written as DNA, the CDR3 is TGTGCCAGCAGCTTGCTCCGCACTGAAGCTTTCTTT.